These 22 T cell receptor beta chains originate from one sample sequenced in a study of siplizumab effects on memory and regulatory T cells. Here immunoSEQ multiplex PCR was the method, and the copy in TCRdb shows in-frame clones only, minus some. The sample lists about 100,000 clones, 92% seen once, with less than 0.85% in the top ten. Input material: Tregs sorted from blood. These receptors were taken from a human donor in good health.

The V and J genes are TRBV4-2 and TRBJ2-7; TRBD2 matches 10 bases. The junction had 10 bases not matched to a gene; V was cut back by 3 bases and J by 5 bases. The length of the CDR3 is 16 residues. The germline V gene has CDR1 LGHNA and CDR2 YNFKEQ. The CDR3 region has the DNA TGTGCCAGCAGCCAGCTAGCTAGCGGGAGTAGGGACGAGCAGTACTTC. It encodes CASSQLASGSRDEQYF.

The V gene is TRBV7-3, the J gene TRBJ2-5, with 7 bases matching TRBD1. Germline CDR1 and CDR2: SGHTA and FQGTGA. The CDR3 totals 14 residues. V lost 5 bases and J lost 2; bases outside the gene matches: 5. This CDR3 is CASSQTGPQETQYF. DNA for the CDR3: TGTGCCAGCAGCCAGACAGGGCCGCAAGAGACCCAGTACTTC.

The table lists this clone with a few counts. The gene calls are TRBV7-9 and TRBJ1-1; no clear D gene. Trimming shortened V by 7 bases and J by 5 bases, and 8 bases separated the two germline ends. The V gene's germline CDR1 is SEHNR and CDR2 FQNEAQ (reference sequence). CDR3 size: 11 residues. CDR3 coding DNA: TGTGCCAGCACCAGAGGGACTGAAGCTTTCTTT. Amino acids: CASTRGTEAFF.

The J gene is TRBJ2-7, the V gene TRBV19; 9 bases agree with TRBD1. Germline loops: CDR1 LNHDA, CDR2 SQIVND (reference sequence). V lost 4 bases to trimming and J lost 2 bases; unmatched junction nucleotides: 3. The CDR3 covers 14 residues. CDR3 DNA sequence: TGTGCCAGTAGTAGTCGACAGGGGGCCTACGAGCAGTACTTC. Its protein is CASSSRQGAYEQYF.

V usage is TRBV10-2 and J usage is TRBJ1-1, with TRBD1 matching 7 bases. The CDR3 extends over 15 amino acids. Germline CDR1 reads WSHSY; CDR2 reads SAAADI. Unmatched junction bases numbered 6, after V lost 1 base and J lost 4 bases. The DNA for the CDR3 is TGCGCCAGCAGTGAGTTACAGGGGTGGGGCACTGAAGCTTTCTTT. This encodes CASSELQGWGTEAFF.

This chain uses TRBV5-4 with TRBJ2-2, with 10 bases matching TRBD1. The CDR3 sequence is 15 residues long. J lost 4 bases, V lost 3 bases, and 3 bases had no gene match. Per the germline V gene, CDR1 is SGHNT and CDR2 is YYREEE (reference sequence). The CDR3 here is CASSWDRGGTGELFF. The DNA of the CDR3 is TGTGCCAGCAGCTGGGACAGGGGAGGCACCGGGGAGCTGTTTTTT.

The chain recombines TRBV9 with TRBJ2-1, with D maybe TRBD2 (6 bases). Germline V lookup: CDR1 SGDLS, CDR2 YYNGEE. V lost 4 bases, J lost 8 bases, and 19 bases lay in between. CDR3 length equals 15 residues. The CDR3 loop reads CASSLTGLLTHEQFF. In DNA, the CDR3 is TGTGCCAGCAGCCTTACGGGACTCCTAACGCATGAGCAGTTCTTC.

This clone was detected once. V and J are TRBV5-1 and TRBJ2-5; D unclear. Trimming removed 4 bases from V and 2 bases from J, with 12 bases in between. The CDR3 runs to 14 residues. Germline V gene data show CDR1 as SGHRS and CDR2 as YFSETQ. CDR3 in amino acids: CASSPRTRQETQYF. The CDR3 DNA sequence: TGCGCCAGCAGCCCCCGGACCAGACAAGAGACCCAGTACTTC. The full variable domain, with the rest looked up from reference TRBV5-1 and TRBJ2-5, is KAGVTQTPRYLIKTRGQQVTLSCSPISGHRSVSWYQQTPGQGLQFLFEYFSETQRNKGNFPGRFSGRQFSNSRSEMNVSTLELGDSALYLCASSPRTRQETQYFGPGTRLLVL.

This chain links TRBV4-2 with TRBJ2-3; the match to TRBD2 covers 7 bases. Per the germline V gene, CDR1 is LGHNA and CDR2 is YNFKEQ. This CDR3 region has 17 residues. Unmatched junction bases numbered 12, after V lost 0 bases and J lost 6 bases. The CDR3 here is CASSQEGSSGGLDTQYF. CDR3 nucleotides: TGTGCCAGCAGCCAAGAAGGATCTAGCGGAGGCCTGGATACGCAGTATTTT.

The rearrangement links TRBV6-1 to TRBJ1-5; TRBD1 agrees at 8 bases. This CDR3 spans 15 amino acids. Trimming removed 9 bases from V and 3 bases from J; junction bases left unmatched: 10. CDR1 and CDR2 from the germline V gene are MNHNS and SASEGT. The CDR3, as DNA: TGTGCCAGTGCTACAGGGGGTCCTTCCAATCAGCCCCAGCATTTT. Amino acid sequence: CASATGGPSNQPQHF.

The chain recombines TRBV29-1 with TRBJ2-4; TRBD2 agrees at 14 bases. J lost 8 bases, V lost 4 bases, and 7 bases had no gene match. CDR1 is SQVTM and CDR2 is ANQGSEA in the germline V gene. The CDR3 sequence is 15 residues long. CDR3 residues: CSVVYGTSGSDIQYF. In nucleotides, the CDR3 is TGCAGCGTTGTATATGGGACTAGCGGGAGCGACATTCAGTACTTC.

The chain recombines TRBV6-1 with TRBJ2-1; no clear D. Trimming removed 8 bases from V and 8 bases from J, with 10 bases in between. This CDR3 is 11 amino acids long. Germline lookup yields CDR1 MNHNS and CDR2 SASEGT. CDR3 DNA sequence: TGTGCCAGCGGGCTTGGAGATGAGCAGTTCTTC. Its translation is CASGLGDEQFF.

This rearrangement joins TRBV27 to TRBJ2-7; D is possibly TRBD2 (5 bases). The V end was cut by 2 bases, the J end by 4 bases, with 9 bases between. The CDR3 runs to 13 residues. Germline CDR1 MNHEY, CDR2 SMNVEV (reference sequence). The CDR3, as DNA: TGTGCCAGCAGTTTAGACGGGGAGTACGAGCAGTACTTC. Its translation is CASSLDGEYEQYF.

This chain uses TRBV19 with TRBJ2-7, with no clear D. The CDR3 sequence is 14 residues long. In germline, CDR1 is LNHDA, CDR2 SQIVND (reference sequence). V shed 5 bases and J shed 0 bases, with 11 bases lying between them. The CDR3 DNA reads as TGTGCCAGTAGTCTCGCCGGATTCTCCTACGAGCAGTACTTC. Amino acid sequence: CASSLAGFSYEQYF. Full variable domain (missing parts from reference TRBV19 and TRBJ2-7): DGGITQSPKYLFRKEGQNVTLSCEQNLNHDAMYWYRQDPGQGLRLIYYSQIVNDFQKGDIAEGYSVSREKKESFPLTVTSAQKNPTAFYLCASSLAGFSYEQYFGPGTRLTVT.

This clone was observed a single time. CDR3 bases: TGTGCCAGCAGTTTCGACAGGGCCTATGGCTACACCTTC. It translates to CASSFDRAYGYTF. The chain couples TRBV27 to TRBJ1-2; 7 bases map to TRBD1. The CDR3 runs to 13 residues. CDR1 is MNHEY and CDR2 is SMNVEV in the germline V gene (reference sequence). After removal of 3 bases from V and 4 bases from J, the junction contained 2 bases not matched to a gene.

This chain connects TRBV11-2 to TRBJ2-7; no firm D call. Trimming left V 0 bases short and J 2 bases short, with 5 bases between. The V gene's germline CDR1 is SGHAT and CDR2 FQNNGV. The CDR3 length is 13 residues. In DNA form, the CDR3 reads TGTGCCAGCAGCTTAGATTCCCCCTACGAGCAGTACTTC. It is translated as CASSLDSPYEQYF.

The CDR3 DNA reads as TGTGCCAGCAGGATTCATCAGGGGGAAGACTATGGCTACACCTTC. Translating it yields CASRIHQGEDYGYTF. This chain joins TRBV6-4 and TRBJ1-2, with 7 bases fitting TRBD1. The germline gives CDR1 MRHNA, CDR2 SNTAGT. The CDR3 length is 15 residues. V was pared by 6 bases and J by 3 bases, with 10 bases of the junction left unmatched.

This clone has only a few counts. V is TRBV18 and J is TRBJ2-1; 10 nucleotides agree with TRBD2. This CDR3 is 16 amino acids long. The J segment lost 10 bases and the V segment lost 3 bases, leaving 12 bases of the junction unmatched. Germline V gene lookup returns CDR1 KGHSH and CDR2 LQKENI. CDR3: CASSPSGRLLGGEQFF. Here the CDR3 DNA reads TGTGCCAGCTCACCTAGCGGGAGGCTTTTAGGGGGCGAGCAGTTCTTC.

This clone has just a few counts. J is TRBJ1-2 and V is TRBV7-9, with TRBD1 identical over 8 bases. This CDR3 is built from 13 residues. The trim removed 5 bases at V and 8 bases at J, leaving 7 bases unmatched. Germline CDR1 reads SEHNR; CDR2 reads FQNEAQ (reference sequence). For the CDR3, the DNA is TGTGCCAGCAGCCGGACAGGGTTGCGGGGCTACACCTTC. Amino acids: CASSRTGLRGYTF.

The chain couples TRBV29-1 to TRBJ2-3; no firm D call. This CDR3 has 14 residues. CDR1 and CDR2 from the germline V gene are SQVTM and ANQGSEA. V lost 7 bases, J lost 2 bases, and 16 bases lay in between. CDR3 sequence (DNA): TGCAGCGCAGACAAACGCCCATACACAGATACGCAGTATTTT. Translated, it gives CSADKRPYTDTQYF.

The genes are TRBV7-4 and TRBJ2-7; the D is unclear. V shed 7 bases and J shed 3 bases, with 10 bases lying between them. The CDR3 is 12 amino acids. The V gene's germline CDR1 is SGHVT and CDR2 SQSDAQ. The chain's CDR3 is CASMHNFYEQYF. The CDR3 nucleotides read TGTGCCAGCATGCATAATTTCTACGAGCAGTACTTC.

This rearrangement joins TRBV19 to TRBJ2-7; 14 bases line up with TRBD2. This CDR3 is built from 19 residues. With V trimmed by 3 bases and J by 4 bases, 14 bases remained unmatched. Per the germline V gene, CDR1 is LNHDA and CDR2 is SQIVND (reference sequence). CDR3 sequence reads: CASSISGTSGSSSQYEQYF. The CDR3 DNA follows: TGTGCCAGTAGTATCTCCGGGACTAGCGGGAGTTCCTCACAGTACGAGCAGTACTTC.